The clone carrying this TCR beta chain was detected only a few times. This record belongs to a study of T-cell reconstitution after alpha-beta-depleted transplantation in children. A TCRbeta library incorporating unique molecular identifiers was prepared. TCRdb re-analysed the PCR reads in MiXCR, keeping a single row per CDR3 protein. Here the sample spans some 340,000 distinct CDR3 sequences, about 9.4% being singletons. The V and J ends lost 4 bases and 0 bases respectively, with 16 bases between them. Germline assignment: CDR1 SEHNR and CDR2 FQNEAQ (reference sequence). This CDR3 spans 16 amino acids.

The chain combines TRBV7-9 with TRBJ2-7; D not resolved. This receptor was taken from a human donor who donated a stem cell graft to a child with acute lymphoblastic leukemia. The specimen comprised PBMCs from the stem cell graft donor, sampled from the stem cell graft. The CDR3 DNA sequence: TGTGCCAGCAGCTCCCGCCAGCCCGTGAGCTCCTACGAGCAGTACTTC. It translates to CASSSRQPVSSYEQYF.